These T cell receptor beta chains were read from a single sample in a study of T cell responses to AZD1222 COVID-19 vaccine. Generated by immunoSEQ multiplex PCR, the TCRdb table keeps only in-frame clones and is missing some. The data show roughly 100,000 clones, around 76% seen once. Sequencing used peripheral blood, obtained on day 0 of AZD1222 vaccination. The receptors come from an adult in good health. The CDR3 runs from the conserved cysteine through the conserved F or W. D genes are given only for firm matches. Some rows have no size entry. The others give once, few or many, or a class for an expanded clone.

TRBJ1-6	few	.	TRBV6-5	13	CASMRGNNSPLHF	TGTGCCAGCATGAGGGGAAATAATTCACCCCTCCACTTT
TRBJ1-2	many	.	TRBV7-3	14	CASSLTLQGGSPTF	TGTGCCAGCAGCTTAACGTTGCAGGGAGGGAGTCCCACCTTC
TRBJ2-1	.	TRBD2	TRBV7-6	16	CASSPRTSGGYNEQFF	TGTGCCAGCAGCCCGCGGACTAGCGGGGGATACAATGAGCAGTTCTTC
TRBJ1-4	.	.	TRBV7-9	16	CASSQGGGATNEKLFF	TGTGCCAGCTCCCAGGGTGGTGGGGCAACTAATGAAAAACTGTTTTTT
TRBJ1-3	.	.	TRBV7-3	14	CASSPDSTGNTIYF	TGTGCCAGCAGCCCCGACAGTACTGGAAACACCATATATTTT
TRBJ1-2	once	.	TRBV4-2	14	CASSPEGSGSGYTF	TGTGCCAGCAGCCCAGAGGGAAGTGGGAGCGGCTACACCTTC
TRBJ1-2	.	.	TRBV9	14	CASSVDPSNYGYTF	TGTGCCAGCAGCGTCGACCCCAGTAACTATGGCTACACCTTC
TRBJ1-6	few	.	TRBV7-6	15	CASSLLQGRNSPLHF	TGTGCCAGCAGCCTCTTACAGGGTCGTAATTCACCCCTCCACTTT
TRBJ1-1	.	.	TRBV27	13	CASSYGGDTEAFF	TGTGCCAGCAGTTACGGGGGGGACACTGAAGCTTTCTTT
TRBJ2-3	few	.	TRBV7-2	14	CASSLQRYTDTQYF	TGTGCCAGCAGCTTACAGCGGTACACAGATACGCAGTATTTT
TRBJ2-1	once	.	TRBV4-1	12	CASSLYGNEQFF	TGCGCCAGCAGCCTTTACGGGAATGAGCAGTTCTTC
TRBJ1-4	.	.	TRBV21-1	21	CASSTHPRQGRADATNEKLFF	TGTGCCAGCAGCACACACCCACGACAGGGGCGGGCAGATGCAACTAATGAAAAACTGTTTTTT
TRBJ1-2	.	TRBD1	TRBV18	13	CASSLGTVDGYTF	TGTGCCAGCTCACTCGGGACAGTAGACGGCTACACCTTC
TRBJ2-1	.	TRBD1	TRBV19	15	CASSISGQATREQFF	TGTGCCAGTAGTATCTCGGGACAGGCCACCCGGGAGCAGTTCTTC
TRBJ2-5	.	TRBD1	TRBV2	15	CASRGQGVGSETQYF	TGTGCCAGCAGGGGACAGGGAGTTGGTTCGGAGACCCAGTACTTC
TRBJ1-4	.	.	TRBV6-5	15	CASSPNLAQGEKLFF	TGTGCCAGCAGCCCGAATCTTGCGCAGGGTGAAAAACTGTTTTTT
TRBJ1-6	.	.	TRBV5-4	14	CASSPGIHNSPLHF	TGTGCCAGCAGCCCGGGGATTCATAATTCACCCCTCCACTTT
TRBJ2-7	few	.	TRBV7-9	13	CASSRREAYEQYF	TGTGCCAGCAGTCGCAGGGAGGCCTACGAGCAGTACTTC
TRBJ1-6	many	TRBD1	TRBV27	17	CASSLGTRGGGRSPLHF	TGTGCCAGCAGTTTAGGAACTAGGGGAGGGGGCCGTTCCCCCCTCCACTTT
TRBJ1-2	.	.	TRBV4-3	15	CASSQMDSPNYGYTF	TGCGCCAGCAGCCAGATGGACAGCCCAAACTATGGCTACACCTTC
TRBJ2-7	once	.	TRBV2	15	CASSDGAVTLYEQYF	TGTGCCAGCAGTGACGGAGCGGTAACTCTTTACGAGCAGTACTTC
TRBJ2-7	few	.	TRBV5-1	17	CASSPYPGTGLSYEQYF	TGCGCCAGCAGCCCGTACCCGGGGACGGGACTTTCCTACGAGCAGTACTTC
TRBJ2-3	.	.	TRBV7-2	13	CASSLLFGDTQYF	TGTGCCAGCAGCTTATTATTTGGGGATACGCAGTATTTT
TRBJ1-1	.	.	TRBV12-5	13	CASVGGMNTEAFF	TGTGCTAGTGTGGGGGGCATGAACACTGAAGCTTTCTTT
TRBJ2-5	once	.	TRBV13	14	CASSLGTGKETQYF	TGTGCCAGCAGCTTAGGAACGGGGAAAGAGACCCAGTACTTC
TRBJ1-1	.	.	TRBV10-3	11	CAISSGTEAFF	TGTGCCATCTCATCGGGAACTGAAGCTTTCTTT
TRBJ1-4	.	.	TRBV29-1	15	CSVVTMDGSNEKLFF	TGCAGCGTCGTTACGATGGACGGATCTAATGAAAAACTGTTTTTT
TRBJ2-2	.	TRBD1	TRBV18	15	CASSTTGGNTGELFF	TGTGCCAGCTCAACCACAGGGGGCAACACCGGGGAGCTGTTTTTT
TRBJ1-2	once	.	TRBV6-5	16	CASSFAGRQFYYGYTF	TGTGCCAGCAGTTTTGCTGGTCGGCAGTTTTACTATGGCTACACCTTC
TRBJ2-7	.	TRBD1	TRBV19	19	CASSSHTLGGQGSVYEQYF	TGTGCCAGTAGTAGTCATACCCTCGGGGGACAGGGATCGGTCTACGAGCAGTACTTC
TRBJ2-5	.	.	TRBV18	13	CASSRGARETQYF	TGTGCCAGCTCACGGGGGGCGAGGGAGACCCAGTACTTC
TRBJ1-1	.	.	TRBV19	15	CASGDRARIRAEAFF	TGTGCCAGTGGGGATAGGGCGCGAATCAGGGCTGAAGCTTTCTTT
TRBJ1-2	.	.	TRBV20-1	10	CSAVDGGYTF	TGCAGTGCTGTAGACGGGGGCTACACCTTC
TRBJ1-6	.	.	TRBV19	15	CASNLGGSYNSPLHF	TGTGCCAGTAATCTAGGGGGGTCCTATAATTCACCCCTCCACTTT
TRBJ1-2	.	.	TRBV5-1	13	CASSLVGNYGYTF	TGCGCCAGCAGCTTGGTTGGTAACTATGGCTACACCTTC
TRBJ2-5	.	TRBD1	TRBV19	16	CASSGGTVTFQETQYF	TGTGCCAGTAGTGGTGGGACAGTCACCTTCCAAGAGACCCAGTACTTC
TRBJ1-2	.	.	TRBV7-3	13	CASSLTPRDGYTF	TGTGCCAGCAGCTTAACCCCCAGAGATGGCTACACCTTC
TRBJ1-1	.	.	TRBV5-4	16	CASSFGGRARGTEAFF	TGTGCCAGCAGCTTCGGAGGTCGGGCGCGGGGCACTGAAGCTTTCTTT
TRBJ2-7	.	TRBD2	TRBV29-1	12	CSLGLAVYEQYF	TGCAGCCTGGGACTAGCGGTTTACGAGCAGTACTTC
TRBJ2-2	.	.	TRBV7-8	15	CASSYLEGGAGELFF	TGTGCCAGCAGCTACCTCGAGGGGGGGGCCGGGGAGCTGTTTTTT